The rows below give T cell receptor beta chains drawn from one sample of a study of cytomegalovirus exposure and HLA in healthy donors. Produced via immunoSEQ multiplex PCR; TCRdb's table is partial and in-frame only. This sample yields fewer than 200,000 clones, of which about 75% are seen a single time; 6% to 8% belongs to the top ten. What was sequenced was PBMCs. These receptors were collected from a male donor in good health and CMV-seropositive. Both conserved end residues are part of each CDR3.

V gene,J gene,CDR3 protein
TRBV9,TRBJ2-3,CASSVAVASGAGDTQYF
TRBV11-2,TRBJ1-2,CASSLGTGVYGYTF
TRBV5-1,TRBJ2-2,CASSLPGQLTGELFF
TRBV4-1,TRBJ2-2,CASSHPGLAGGLSSSNTGELFF
TRBV7-9,TRBJ1-1,CASSFYRDTEAFF
TRBV10-3,TRBJ1-1,CAITPIFRDRGGNALLMNTEAFF
TRBV9,TRBJ2-3,CASSARTSRDTQYF
TRBV4-1,TRBJ2-3,CASSQVLRTSGERDTQYF
TRBV27,TRBJ1-6,CASSHWTGENSPLHF
TRBV7-2,TRBJ2-6,CASSPAPGANVLTF
TRBV30,TRBJ2-1,CAWLRQGANNEQFF
TRBV7-2,TRBJ1-1,CASSAGLMNTEAFF
TRBV7-8,TRBJ1-4,CASSSRTVATNEKLFF
TRBV2,TRBJ1-2,CASGGQGPTWVYGYTF
TRBV9,TRBJ1-2,CASSGLHPTGMYGYTF
TRBV6-1,-,CASSGATSSGEQYF
TRBV18,TRBJ2-7,CASSPFGTGGAGSTYEQYF
TRBV19,TRBJ2-5,CASSGFQDQETQYF
TRBV6-5,TRBJ1-6,CASSLREGSYNSPLHF
TRBV6-1,TRBJ1-3,CASAGRTSSGNTIYF
TRBV7-2,TRBJ1-5,CASSSQGTAAPQHF
TRBV9,TRBJ1-5,CASSVGDRGYEGPQHF
TRBV9,TRBJ1-5,CASSLRQEPYQPQHF
TRBV5-1,TRBJ2-1,CASSLNPGGAGGEQFF
TRBV19,TRBJ2-5,CASTRDRESPQYF
TRBV5-1,TRBJ1-1,CASSLLGTVQNTEAFF
TRBV7-3,TRBJ2-3,CASSLKASPSGDTQYF
TRBV4-1,TRBJ1-2,CASSQVGGRERGYTF
TRBV5-1,TRBJ2-5,CASSWTGTGGETQYF
TRBV19,TRBJ1-1,CASSRAGPNTEAFF
TRBV6-6,TRBJ2-3,CASTPLEADTQYF
TRBV5-1,TRBJ2-7,CASSPTSGGSYEQYF
TRBV7-2,TRBJ2-5,CASSLGVGYRDQYF
TRBV19,TRBJ1-1,CASSSIITGGTEAFF
TRBV5-4,TRBJ1-4,CASSSGATNEKLFF
TRBV28,TRBJ1-2,CASSPKTGLGNYGYTF
TRBV5-4,TRBJ1-1,CASSFGGASAEAFF